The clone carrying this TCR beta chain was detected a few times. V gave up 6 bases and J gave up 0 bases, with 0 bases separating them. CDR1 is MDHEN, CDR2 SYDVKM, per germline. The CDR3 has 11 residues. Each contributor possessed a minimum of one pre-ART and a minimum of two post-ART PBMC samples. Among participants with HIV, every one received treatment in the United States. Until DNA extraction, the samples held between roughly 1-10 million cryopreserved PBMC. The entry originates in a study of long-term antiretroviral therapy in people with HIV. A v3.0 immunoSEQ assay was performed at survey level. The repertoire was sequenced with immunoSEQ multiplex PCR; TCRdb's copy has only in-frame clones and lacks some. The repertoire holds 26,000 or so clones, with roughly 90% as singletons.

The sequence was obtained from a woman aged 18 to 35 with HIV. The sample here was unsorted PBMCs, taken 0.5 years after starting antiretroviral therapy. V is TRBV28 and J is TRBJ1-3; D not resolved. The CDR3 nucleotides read TGTGCCAGCAGCTCTGGAAACACCATATATTTT. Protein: CASSSGNTIYF.